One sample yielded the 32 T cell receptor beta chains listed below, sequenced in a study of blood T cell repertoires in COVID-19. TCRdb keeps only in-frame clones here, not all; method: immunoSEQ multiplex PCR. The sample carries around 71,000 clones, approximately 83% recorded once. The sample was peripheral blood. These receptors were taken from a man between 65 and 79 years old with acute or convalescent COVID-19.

The CDR3 region has the DNA TGCGCCAGCAGACAGGGAGAGAACTACGAGCAGTACTTC. Protein sequence: CASRQGENYEQYF. V gene TRBV10-1 combines with J gene TRBJ2-7, with a possible D match to TRBD1 (6 bases). There are 13 residues in the CDR3. The V gene lost 6 bases and the J gene lost 3 bases, with 12 bases spanning the gap. CDR1 and CDR2 from the germline V gene are WNHNN and SYGVQD (reference sequence).

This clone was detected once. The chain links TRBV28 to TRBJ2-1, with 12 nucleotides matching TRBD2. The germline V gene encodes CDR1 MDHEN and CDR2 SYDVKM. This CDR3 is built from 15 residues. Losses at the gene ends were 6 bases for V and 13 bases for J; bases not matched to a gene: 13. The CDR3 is CASSSTRLAGDVQFF. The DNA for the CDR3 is TGTGCCAGCAGCTCCACTCGACTAGCGGGAGATGTACAGTTCTTC.

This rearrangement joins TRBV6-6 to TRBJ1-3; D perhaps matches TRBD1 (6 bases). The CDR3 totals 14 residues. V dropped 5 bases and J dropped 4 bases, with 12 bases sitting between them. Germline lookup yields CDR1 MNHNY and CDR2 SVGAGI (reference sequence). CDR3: CASSSLGAGNTIYF. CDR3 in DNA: TGTGCCAGCAGTAGTTTGGGGGCGGGAAACACCATATATTTT.

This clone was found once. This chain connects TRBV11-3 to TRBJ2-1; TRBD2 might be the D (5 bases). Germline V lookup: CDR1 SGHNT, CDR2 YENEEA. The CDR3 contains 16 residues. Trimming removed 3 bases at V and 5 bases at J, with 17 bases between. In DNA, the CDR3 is TGTGCCAGCAGCTTGAGTCCCTCGAGCGGAAACAATGAGCAGTTCTTC. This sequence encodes CASSLSPSSGNNEQFF. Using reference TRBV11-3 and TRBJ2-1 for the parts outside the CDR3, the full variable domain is EAGVVQSPRYKIIEKKQPVAFWCNPISGHNTLYWYLQNLGQGPELLIRYENEEAVDDSQLPKDRFSAERLKGVDSTLKIQPAELGDSAVYLCASSLSPSSGNNEQFFGPGTRLTVL.

The CDR3, as DNA: TGCGCCAGCAGTTGGACAGGGAAGACAGATACGCAGTATTTT. As protein: CASSWTGKTDTQYF. This chain uses TRBV5-1 with TRBJ2-3; 8 bases fit TRBD1. CDR3 length equals 14 residues. The V gene end was trimmed by 5 bases and the J gene end by 3 bases; junction bases not matched to a gene: 5. Germline V CDR1 and CDR2: SGHRS, YFSETQ.

CDR3 DNA: TGTGCCAGTAGTTATAGGTCGGGGTACACTCCAAGTCTTAAGCGCAATGAGCAGTTCTTC. It is translated as CASSYRSGYTPSLKRNEQFF. The chain carries TRBV19 and TRBJ2-1; D perhaps matches TRBD2 (5 bases). The CDR3 is 20 amino acids. Per germline, CDR1 LNHDA and CDR2 SQIVND (reference sequence). V was shortened by 5 bases and J by 6 bases, with 32 bases between the two germline ends.

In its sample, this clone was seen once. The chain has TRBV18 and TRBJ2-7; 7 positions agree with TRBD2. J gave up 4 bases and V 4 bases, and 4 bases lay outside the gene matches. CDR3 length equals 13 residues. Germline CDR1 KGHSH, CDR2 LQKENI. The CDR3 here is CASSLREGYEQYF. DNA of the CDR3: TGTGCCAGCTCACTTAGGGAGGGGTACGAGCAGTACTTC.

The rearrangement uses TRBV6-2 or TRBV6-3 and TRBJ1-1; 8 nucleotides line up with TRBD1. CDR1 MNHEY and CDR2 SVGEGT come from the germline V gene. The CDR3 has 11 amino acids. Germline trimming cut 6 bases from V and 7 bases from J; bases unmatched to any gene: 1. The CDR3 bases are TGTGCCAGCAGCGACAGGGGTGAAGCTTTCTTT. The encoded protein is CASSDRGEAFF.

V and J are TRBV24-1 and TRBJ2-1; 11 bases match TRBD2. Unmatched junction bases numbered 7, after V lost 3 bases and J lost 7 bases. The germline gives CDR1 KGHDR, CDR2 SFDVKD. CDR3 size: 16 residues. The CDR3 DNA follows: TGTGCCACCAGTGATGGGGGACTAGCGGCGAGAAATGAGCAGTTCTTC. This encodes CATSDGGLAARNEQFF.

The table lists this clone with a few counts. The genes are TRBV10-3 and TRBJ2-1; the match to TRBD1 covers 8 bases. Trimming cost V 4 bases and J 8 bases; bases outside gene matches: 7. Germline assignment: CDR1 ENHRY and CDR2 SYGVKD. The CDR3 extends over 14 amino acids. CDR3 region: CAISAGTGADEQFF. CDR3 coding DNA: TGTGCCATCAGTGCGGGGACAGGTGCGGATGAGCAGTTCTTC.

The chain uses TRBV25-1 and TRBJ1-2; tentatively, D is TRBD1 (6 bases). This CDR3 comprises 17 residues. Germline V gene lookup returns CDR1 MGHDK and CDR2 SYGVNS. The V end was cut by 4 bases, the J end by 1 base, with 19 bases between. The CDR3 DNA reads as TGTGCCAGCAGTGGAGTAGTGACAGGCCACATTAACTATGGCTACACCTTC. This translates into CASSGVVTGHINYGYTF.

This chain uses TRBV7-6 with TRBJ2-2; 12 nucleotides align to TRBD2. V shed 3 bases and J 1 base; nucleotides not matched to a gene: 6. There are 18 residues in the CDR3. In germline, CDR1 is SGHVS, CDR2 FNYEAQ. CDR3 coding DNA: TGTGCCAGCAGCTTCCCGGGACTAGCGGGTGTGAACACCGGGGAGCTGTTTTTT. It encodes CASSFPGLAGVNTGELFF.

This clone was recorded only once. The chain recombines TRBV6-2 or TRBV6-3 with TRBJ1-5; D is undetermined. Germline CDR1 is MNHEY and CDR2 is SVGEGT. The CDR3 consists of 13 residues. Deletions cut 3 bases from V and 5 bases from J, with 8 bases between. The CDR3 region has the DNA TGTGCCAGCAGTTATTCGGGGTATCAGCCCCAGCATTTT. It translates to CASSYSGYQPQHF.

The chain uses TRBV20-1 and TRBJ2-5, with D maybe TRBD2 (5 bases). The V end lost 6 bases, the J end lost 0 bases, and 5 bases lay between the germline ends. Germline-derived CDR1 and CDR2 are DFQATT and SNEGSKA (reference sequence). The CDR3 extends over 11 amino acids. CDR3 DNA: TGCAGTGCCGGGGACCAAGAGACCCAGTACTTC. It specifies CSAGDQETQYF.

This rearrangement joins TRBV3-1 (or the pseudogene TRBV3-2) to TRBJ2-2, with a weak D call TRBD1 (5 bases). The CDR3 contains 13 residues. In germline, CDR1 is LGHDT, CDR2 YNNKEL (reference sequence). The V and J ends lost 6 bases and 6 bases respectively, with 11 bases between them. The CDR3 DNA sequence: TGTGCCAGCAGTCGAACAGGCGCCGGGGAGCTGTTTTTT. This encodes CASSRTGAGELFF.

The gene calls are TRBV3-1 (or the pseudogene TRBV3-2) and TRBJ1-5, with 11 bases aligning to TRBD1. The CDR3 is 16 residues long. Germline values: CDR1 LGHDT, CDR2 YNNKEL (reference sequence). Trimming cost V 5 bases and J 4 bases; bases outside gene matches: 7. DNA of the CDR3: TGTGCCAGCAGCGAAGCCGGGACAGGGGGAAATCAGCCCCAGCATTTT. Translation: CASSEAGTGGNQPQHF.

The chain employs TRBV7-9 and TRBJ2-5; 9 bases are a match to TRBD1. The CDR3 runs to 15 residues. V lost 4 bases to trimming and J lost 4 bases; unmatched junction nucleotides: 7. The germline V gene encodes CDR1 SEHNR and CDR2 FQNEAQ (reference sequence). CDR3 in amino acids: CASSWTGTGSETQYF. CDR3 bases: TGTGCCAGCAGCTGGACAGGGACAGGGTCAGAGACCCAGTACTTC.

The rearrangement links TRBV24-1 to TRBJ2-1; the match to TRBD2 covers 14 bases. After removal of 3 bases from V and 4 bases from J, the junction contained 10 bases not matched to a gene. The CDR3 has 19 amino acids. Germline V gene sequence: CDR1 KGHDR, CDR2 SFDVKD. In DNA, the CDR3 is TGTGCCACCAGTGATCCCTCGGGACTAGCGGGAGCGACTTACAATGAGCAGTTCTTC. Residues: CATSDPSGLAGATYNEQFF.

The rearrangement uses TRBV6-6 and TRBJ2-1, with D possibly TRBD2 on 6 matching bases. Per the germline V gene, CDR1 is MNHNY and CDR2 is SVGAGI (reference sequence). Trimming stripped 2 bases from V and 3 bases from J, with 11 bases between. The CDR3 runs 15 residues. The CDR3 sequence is CASSYRRTNYNEQFF. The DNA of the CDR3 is TGTGCCAGCAGTTACCGTAGGACTAACTACAATGAGCAGTTCTTC.

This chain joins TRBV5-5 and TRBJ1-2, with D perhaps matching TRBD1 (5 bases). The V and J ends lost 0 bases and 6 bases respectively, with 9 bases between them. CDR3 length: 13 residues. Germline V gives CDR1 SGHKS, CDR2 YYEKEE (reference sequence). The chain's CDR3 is CASSLEGVDGYTF. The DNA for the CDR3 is TGTGCCAGCAGCTTGGAAGGGGTCGATGGCTACACCTTC.

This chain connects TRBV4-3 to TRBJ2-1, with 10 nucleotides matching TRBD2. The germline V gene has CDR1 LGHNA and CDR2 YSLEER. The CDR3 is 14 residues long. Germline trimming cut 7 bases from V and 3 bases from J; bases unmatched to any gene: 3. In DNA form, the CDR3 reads TGCGCCAGCAAGGCTAGCGGGAGCTACAATGAGCAGTTCTTC. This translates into CASKASGSYNEQFF.

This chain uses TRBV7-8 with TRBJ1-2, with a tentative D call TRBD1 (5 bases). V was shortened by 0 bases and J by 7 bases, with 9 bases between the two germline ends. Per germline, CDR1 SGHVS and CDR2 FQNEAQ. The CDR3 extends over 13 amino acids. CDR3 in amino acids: CASSLAGESGYTF. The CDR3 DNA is TGTGCCAGCAGCTTAGCAGGGGAATCTGGCTACACCTTC.

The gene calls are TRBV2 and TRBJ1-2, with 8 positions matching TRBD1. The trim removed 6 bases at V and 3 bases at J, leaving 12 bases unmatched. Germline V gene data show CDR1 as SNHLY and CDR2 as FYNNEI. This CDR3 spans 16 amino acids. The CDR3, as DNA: TGTGCCAGCAGCGGACAGGGAGGAGTAGGAGACTATGGCTACACCTTC. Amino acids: CASSGQGGVGDYGYTF.

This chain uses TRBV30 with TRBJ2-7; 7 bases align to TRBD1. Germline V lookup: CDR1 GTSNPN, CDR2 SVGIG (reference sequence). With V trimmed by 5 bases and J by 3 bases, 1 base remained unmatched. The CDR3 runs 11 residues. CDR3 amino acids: CAWRDSYEQYF. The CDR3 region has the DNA TGTGCCTGGCGGGACAGCTACGAGCAGTACTTC.

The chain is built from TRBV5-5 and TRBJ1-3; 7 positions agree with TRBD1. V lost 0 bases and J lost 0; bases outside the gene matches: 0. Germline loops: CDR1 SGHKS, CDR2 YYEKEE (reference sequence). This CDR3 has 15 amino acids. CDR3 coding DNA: TGTGCCAGCAGCTTGGACAGGGGCTCTGGAAACACCATATATTTT. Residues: CASSLDRGSGNTIYF.

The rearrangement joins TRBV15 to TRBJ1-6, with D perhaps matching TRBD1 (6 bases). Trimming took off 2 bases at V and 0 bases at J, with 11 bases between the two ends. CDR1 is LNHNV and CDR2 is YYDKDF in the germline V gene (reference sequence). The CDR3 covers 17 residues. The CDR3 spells CATSRYGQSSYNSPLHF. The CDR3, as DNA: TGTGCCACCAGCAGATACGGACAGAGCTCCTATAATTCACCCCTCCACTTT. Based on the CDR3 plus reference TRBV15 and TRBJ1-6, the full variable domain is DAMVIQNPRYQVTQFGKPVTLSCSQTLNHNVMYWYQQKSSQAPKLLFHYYDKDFNNEADTPDNFQSRRPNTSFCFLDIRSPGLGDTAMYLCATSRYGQSSYNSPLHFGNGTRLTVT.

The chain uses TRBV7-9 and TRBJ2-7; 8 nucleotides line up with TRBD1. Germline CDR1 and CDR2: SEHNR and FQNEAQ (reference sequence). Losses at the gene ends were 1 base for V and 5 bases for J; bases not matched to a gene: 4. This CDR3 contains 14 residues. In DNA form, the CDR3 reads TGTGCCAGCAGCTTAGTGAGCAGGGGGCACGAGCAGTACTTC. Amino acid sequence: CASSLVSRGHEQYF.

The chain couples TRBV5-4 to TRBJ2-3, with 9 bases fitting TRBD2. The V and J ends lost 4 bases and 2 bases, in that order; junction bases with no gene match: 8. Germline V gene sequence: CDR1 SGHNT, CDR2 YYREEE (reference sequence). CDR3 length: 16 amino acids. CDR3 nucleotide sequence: TGTGCCAGCAGCCCGAACGGACTAGCGAACACAGATACGCAGTATTTT. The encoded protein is CASSPNGLANTDTQYF.

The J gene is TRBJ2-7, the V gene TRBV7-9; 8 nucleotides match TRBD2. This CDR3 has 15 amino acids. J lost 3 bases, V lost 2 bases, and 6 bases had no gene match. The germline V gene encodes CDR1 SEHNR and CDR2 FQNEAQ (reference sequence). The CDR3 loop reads CASSLSGGSNYEQYF. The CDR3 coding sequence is TGTGCCAGCAGCTTAAGCGGGGGTTCCAACTACGAGCAGTACTTC. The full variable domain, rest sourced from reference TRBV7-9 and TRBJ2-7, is DTGVSQNPRHKITKRGQNVTFRCDPISEHNRLYWYRQTLGQGPEFLTYFQNEAQLEKSRLLSDRFSAERPKGSFSTLEIQRTEQGDSAMYLCASSLSGGSNYEQYFGPGTRLTVT.

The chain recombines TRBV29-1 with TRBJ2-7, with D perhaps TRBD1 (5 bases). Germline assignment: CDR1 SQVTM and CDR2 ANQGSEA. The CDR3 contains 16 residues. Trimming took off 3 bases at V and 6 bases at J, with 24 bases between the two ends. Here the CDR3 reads CSVDSVGPGDGSEQYF. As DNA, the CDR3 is TGCAGCGTTGATTCTGTGGGGCCTGGTGATGGAAGCGAGCAGTACTTC.

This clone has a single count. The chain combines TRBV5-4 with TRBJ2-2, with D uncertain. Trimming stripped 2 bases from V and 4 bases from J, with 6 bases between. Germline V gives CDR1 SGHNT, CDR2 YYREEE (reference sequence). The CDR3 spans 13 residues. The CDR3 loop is CASSFIGTGELFF. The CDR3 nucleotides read TGTGCCAGCAGCTTTATCGGCACCGGGGAGCTGTTTTTT.

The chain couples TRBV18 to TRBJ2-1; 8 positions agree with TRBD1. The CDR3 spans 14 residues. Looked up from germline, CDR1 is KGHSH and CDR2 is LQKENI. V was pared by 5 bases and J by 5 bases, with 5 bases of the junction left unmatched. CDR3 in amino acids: CASSFGQGDNEQFF. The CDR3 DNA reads TGTGCCAGCTCATTCGGACAGGGCGACAATGAGCAGTTCTTC.